Included here is one TCR beta chain sequence, with context. Antigen specificity is unknown. The junction and the germline gene differ at one end; a read error may be behind it. Sample-barcoded 5' priming and a J-beta primer mix drove a second PCR of about 6 to 12 cycles. Each cDNA molecule was tagged by a template-switch adaptor with 12 random nucleotides. TCRdb ran MiXCR on the 5' RACE reads and lists one entry per CDR3 protein. In the table there are some 700,000 distinct CDR3 sequences, more than 40% of which are singletons. The CDR3 contains 13 residues. The germline V gene has CDR1 SEHNR and CDR2 FQNEAQ (reference sequence). This entry is derived from a study of blood T cells in healthy people across ages. General study points: Researchers judged that diversity estimates from one million T cells fell short of true values.

The sequencing sample was made of blood. The clonotype comes from a woman aged 55-69 years in good health. The rearrangement uses TRBV7-9 and TRBJ2-6; perhaps TRBD1 as D (5 bases). CDR3 loop: CASSPSGASVLTF. The DNA for the CDR3 is TGTGCCAGTTCCCCCTCTGGGGCCAGCGTCCTGACTTTC. Looking up the rest from reference TRBV7-9 and TRBJ2-6 gives the full variable domain: DTGVSQNPRHKITKRGQNVTFRCDPISEHNRLYWYRQTLGQGPEFLTYFQNEAQLEKSRLLSDRFSAERPKGSFSTLEIQRTEQGDSAMYLCASSPSGASVLTFGAGSRLTVL.